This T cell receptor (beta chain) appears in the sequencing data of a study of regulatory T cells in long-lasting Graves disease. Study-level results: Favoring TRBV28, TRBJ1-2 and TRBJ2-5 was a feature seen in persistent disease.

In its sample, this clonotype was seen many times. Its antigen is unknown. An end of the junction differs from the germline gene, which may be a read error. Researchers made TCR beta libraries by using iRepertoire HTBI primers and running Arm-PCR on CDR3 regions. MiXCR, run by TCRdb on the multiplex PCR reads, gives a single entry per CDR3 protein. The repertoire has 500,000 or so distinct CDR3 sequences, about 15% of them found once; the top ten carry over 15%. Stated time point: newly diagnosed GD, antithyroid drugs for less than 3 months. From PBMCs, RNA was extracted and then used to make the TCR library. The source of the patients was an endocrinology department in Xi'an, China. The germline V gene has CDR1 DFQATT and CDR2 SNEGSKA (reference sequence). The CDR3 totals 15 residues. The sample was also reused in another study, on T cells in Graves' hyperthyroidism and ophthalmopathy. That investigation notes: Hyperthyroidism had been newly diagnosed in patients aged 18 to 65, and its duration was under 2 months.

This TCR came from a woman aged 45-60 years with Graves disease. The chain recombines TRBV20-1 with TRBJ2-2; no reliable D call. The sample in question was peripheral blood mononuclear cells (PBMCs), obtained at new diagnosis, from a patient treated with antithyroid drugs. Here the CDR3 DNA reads TGCAGTGCTAGACCTGACCCACCGAACACCCGGGAGCTGTTTTTT. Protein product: CSARPDPPNTRELFF.